The clone carrying this T cell receptor (beta chain) was seen ten or more times. Its antigen is currently unknown. These data are taken from a study of T-cell reconstitution after alpha-beta-depleted transplantation in children. Study conclusions and caveats: At the one-year point after transplant, T-cell counts and TCRbeta diversity were found to come mostly from T cells that had been newly produced.

Unique molecular identifiers were incorporated during preparation of the TCRbeta library. TCRdb reprocessed the PCR reads via MiXCR and lists one record per CDR3 protein. The repertoire has 100,000 or so distinct CDR3 sequences, around 5.9% of them found once; the top ten carry about 6%. The CDR3 is 16 amino acids. Trimming removed 0 bases at V and 4 bases at J, with 15 bases between. Germline CDR1 and CDR2: MGHRA and YSYEKL. This clonotype originated in a female patient between 2 and 10 years old who had a stem cell transplant for Fanconi anemia, so the T cells may come from the graft donor. This material consisted of PBMCs, mostly from graft donor cells, taken 60 days after TCRalphabeta/CD19-depleted stem cell transplant. The chain links TRBV4-1 to TRBJ1-2, with D perhaps matching TRBD1 (6 bases). CDR3: CASSQDAAGETYGYTF. The CDR3 bases are TGCGCCAGCAGCCAAGACGCGGCAGGGGAAACCTATGGCTACACCTTC.